These 22 T cell receptor beta chains came from one sample sequenced in a study of neoadjuvant nivolumab and ipilimumab in lung cancer. Sequencing was performed with immunoSEQ multiplex PCR; in TCRdb, only in-frame clones are kept and a portion is missing. Of some 2,500 clones listed, more than 70% were seen once; the top ten hold 2.4%. This sample comprised tumor tissue, obtained before neoadjuvant nivolumab, alone or with ipilimumab. Receptors originate from an adult with non-small cell lung cancer.

J is TRBJ2-1 and V is TRBV28; D unresolved. V was cut by 5 bases and J by 9 bases, with 8 bases left in between. The CDR3 has 11 amino acids. CDR1 is MDHEN and CDR2 is SYDVKM in the germline V gene. DNA of the CDR3: TGTGCCAGCAGTGTCGGTGGTGAGCAGTTCTTC. Protein: CASSVGGEQFF.

This clone has only one observation. Here the CDR3 DNA reads TGTGCCAGCAGCTTAAATGGACTGGCGGGGGAGACCCAGTACTTC. This encodes CASSLNGLAGETQYF. This rearrangement joins TRBV7-3 to TRBJ2-5; possibly TRBD2 for D (6 bases). This CDR3 comprises 15 residues. V lost 1 base and J lost 5, with 14 bases in between. Per the germline V gene, CDR1 is SGHTA and CDR2 is FQGTGA.

This chain connects TRBV6-6 to TRBJ2-7; tentative D call: TRBD1 (5 bases). Deletions cut 0 bases from V and 5 bases from J, with 11 bases between. The CDR3 has 14 amino acids. Germline CDR1 MNHNY, CDR2 SVGAGI (reference sequence). CDR3 residues: CASSYSESRDEQYF. For the CDR3, the DNA is TGTGCCAGCAGTTACTCTGAATCCAGGGACGAGCAGTACTTC.

The chain joins TRBV11-2 to TRBJ2-7; tentatively, D is TRBD1 (5 bases). V shed 4 bases and J shed 6 bases, with 13 bases lying between them. Germline V gene data show CDR1 as SGHAT and CDR2 as FQNNGV. The CDR3 runs to 13 residues. Here the CDR3 reads CASSSRESGEQYF. The CDR3 nucleotides read TGTGCCAGCAGCTCCAGGGAATCCGGCGAGCAGTACTTC.

The V gene is TRBV7-9, the J gene TRBJ1-5; D perhaps matches TRBD1 (6 bases). The V gene lost 4 bases and the J gene lost 8 bases, with 12 bases spanning the gap. The germline gives CDR1 SEHNR, CDR2 FQNEAQ (reference sequence). The CDR3 runs to 13 residues. This CDR3 is CASSWGTIEPQHF. In DNA, the CDR3 is TGTGCCAGCAGCTGGGGGACAATCGAGCCCCAGCATTTT.

This clone has only a few counts. The CDR3 bases are TGTGCCAGCATACGACAGGGGTTCGCCGGGGAGCTGTTTTTT. Translated: CASIRQGFAGELFF. The V gene is TRBV5-6, the J gene TRBJ2-2; TRBD1 matches 8 bases. This CDR3 has 14 amino acids. V was clipped by 6 bases and J by 6 bases; unmatched bases: 7. Per germline, CDR1 SGHDT and CDR2 YYEEEE.

The CDR3 protein is CASSLEQNNSPLHF. The CDR3 DNA follows: TGCGCCAGCAGCTTGGAACAGAATAATTCACCCCTCCACTTT. The rearrangement uses TRBV5-1 and TRBJ1-6; D is ambiguous. Germline CDR1 and CDR2: SGHRS and YFSETQ. V lost 0 bases and J 5 bases, leaving 6 bases between the germline ends. This CDR3 has 14 residues.

In nucleotides, the CDR3 is TGCGCCAGCAGCCTGAACGGGCTAGACAATGAGCAGTTCTTC. It is translated as CASSLNGLDNEQFF. The chain combines TRBV5-1 with TRBJ2-1, with no clear D. Germline loops: CDR1 SGHRS, CDR2 YFSETQ. The V end was cut by 4 bases, the J end by 5 bases, with 13 bases between. The CDR3 has 14 amino acids.

The J gene is TRBJ2-1, the V gene TRBV5-6; 15 nucleotides agree with TRBD2. Germline CDR1 is SGHDT and CDR2 is YYEEEE. Germline trimming cut 3 bases from V and 10 bases from J; bases unmatched to any gene: 8. The CDR3 extends over 16 amino acids. CDR3 protein: CASSWRTSGRVFEQFF. The CDR3 DNA follows: TGTGCCAGCAGCTGGCGGACTAGCGGGAGGGTTTTCGAGCAGTTCTTC.

V is TRBV7-6 and J is TRBJ1-5; TRBD1 aligns across 7 bases. Losses at the gene ends were 0 bases for V and 6 bases for J; bases not matched to a gene: 8. Germline values: CDR1 SGHVS, CDR2 FNYEAQ. The CDR3 has 16 amino acids. The CDR3 protein is CASSLAQGGTGQPQHF. CDR3 nucleotides: TGTGCCAGCAGCTTAGCCCAGGGGGGGACTGGTCAGCCCCAGCATTTT.

V and J are TRBV5-1 and TRBJ2-1; no definite D call. Per the germline V gene, CDR1 is SGHRS and CDR2 is YFSETQ. V lost 2 bases and J 8 bases, leaving 5 bases between the germline ends. The CDR3 contains 11 residues. The CDR3 coding sequence is TGCGCCAGCAGCTTTGGCGATGAGCAGTTCTTC. Translation: CASSFGDEQFF.

The chain combines TRBV19 with TRBJ1-4; D call uncertain. Between the trimmed V and J ends, which lost 1 base and 8 bases, there was a span of 5 bases. CDR1 is LNHDA, CDR2 SQIVND, per germline (reference sequence). The CDR3 loop spans 12 amino acids. CDR3 residues: CASSIVREKLFF. The CDR3 DNA sequence: TGTGCCAGTAGTATAGTCCGGGAAAAACTGTTTTTT.

The genes are TRBV27 and TRBJ1-1; a weak D match, TRBD1 (5 bases). Germline V gene lookup returns CDR1 MNHEY and CDR2 SMNVEV (reference sequence). The CDR3 extends over 13 amino acids. Trimming shortened V by 2 bases and J by 1 base, and 5 bases separated the two germline ends. DNA for the CDR3: TGTGCCAGCAGTTTAGGACAGAACACTGAAGCTTTCTTT. Protein: CASSLGQNTEAFF.

The CDR3 bases are TGTGCCAGCAGTGGTACAGGGGACGAAGAGACCCAGTACTTC. This encodes CASSGTGDEETQYF. The chain employs TRBV2 and TRBJ2-5, with 7 bases matching TRBD1. The CDR3 runs 14 residues. Germline assignment: CDR1 SNHLY and CDR2 FYNNEI. J gave up 3 bases and V 4 bases, and 5 bases lay outside the gene matches.

The V and J genes are TRBV9 and TRBJ2-7; D is possibly TRBD2 (6 bases). The CDR3 consists of 17 residues. The V gene's germline CDR1 is SGDLS and CDR2 YYNGEE. The V gene lost 0 bases and the J gene lost 3 bases, with 19 bases spanning the gap. CDR3 sequence reads: CASSVGGVAGFNYEQYF. CDR3 nucleotides: TGTGCCAGCAGCGTAGGTGGGGTTGCGGGATTTAACTACGAGCAGTACTTC. The full variable domain, its missing parts supplied by reference TRBV9 and TRBJ2-7, is DSGVTQTPKHLITATGQRVTLRCSPRSGDLSVYWYQQSLDQGLQFLIQYYNGEERAKGNILERFSAQQFPDLHSELNLSSLELGDSALYFCASSVGGVAGFNYEQYFGPGTRLTVT.

The chain recombines TRBV7-3 with TRBJ2-7; D is ambiguous. V dropped 2 bases and J dropped 1 base, with 6 bases sitting between them. CDR3 length equals 13 residues. Germline V CDR1 and CDR2: SGHTA, FQGTGA. The CDR3 bases are TGTGCCAGCAGCTTAGCAGGATCCTACGAGCAGTACTTC. This gives the protein CASSLAGSYEQYF.

The rearrangement joins TRBV2 to TRBJ2-7, with 9 bases fitting TRBD1. Unmatched junction bases numbered 6, after V lost 6 bases and J lost 3 bases. The CDR3 runs 14 residues. Germline CDR1 SNHLY, CDR2 FYNNEI. CDR3 sequence reads: CASRGTGLSYEQYF. DNA of the CDR3: TGTGCCAGCAGGGGGACAGGGCTGAGCTACGAGCAGTACTTC.

The V and J genes are TRBV7-2 and TRBJ2-7; either TRBD1 or TRBD2 may supply D (5 bases each). Trimming stripped 5 bases from V and 3 bases from J, with 23 bases between. Germline lookup yields CDR1 SGHTA and CDR2 FQGNSA. The CDR3 covers 17 residues. CDR3 in DNA: TGTGCCAGCAGCAACAAGAGGGGCAGTACGGATCTCTACGAGCAGTACTTC. Translated, it gives CASSNKRGSTDLYEQYF. The variable domain in full, completed from reference TRBV7-2 and TRBJ2-7, reads GAGVSQSPSNKVTEKGKDVELRCDPISGHTALYWYRQSLGQGLEFLIYFQGNSAPDKSGLPSDRFSAERTGGSVSTLTIQRTQQEDSAVYLCASSNKRGSTDLYEQYFGPGTRLTVT.

The chain recombines TRBV18 with TRBJ1-4, with TRBD1 as a possible D gene (5 bases). The CDR3 is 16 residues long. V lost 3 bases and J lost 5, with 16 bases in between. CDR1 and CDR2 (germline): KGHSH, LQKENI. In DNA, the CDR3 is TGTGCCAGCTCACCCCGAGGCGGGGGGGTGAATGAAAAACTGTTTTTT. This sequence encodes CASSPRGGGVNEKLFF.

The chain carries TRBV6-4 and TRBJ1-2, with TRBD1 identical over 8 bases. The germline CDR1 and CDR2 sequences are MRHNA and SNTAGT. V trimming: 2 bases; J trimming: 8 bases; junction bases outside the gene matches: 13. The length of the CDR3 is 16 residues. The CDR3 region is CASSDVAGGSQGGYTF. The CDR3 nucleotides are TGTGCCAGCAGTGACGTGGCAGGGGGCTCTCAAGGGGGCTACACCTTC.

The genes are TRBV2 and TRBJ2-7; 7 nucleotides line up with TRBD1. This CDR3 has 13 amino acids. With 6 bases clipped from V and 4 bases from J, the junction kept 6 bases outside the gene matches. Germline V gives CDR1 SNHLY, CDR2 FYNNEI. In nucleotides, the CDR3 is TGTGCCAGCAGGAGGGACAGCCCTTACGAGCAGTACTTC. Protein: CASRRDSPYEQYF.

V is TRBV28 and J is TRBJ1-2; D may be TRBD1 (5 bases). Germline loops: CDR1 MDHEN, CDR2 SYDVKM. V gave up 8 bases and J gave up 6 bases, with 19 bases separating them. CDR3 length: 14 amino acids. CDR3 in amino acids: CASHTQVLSDGYTF. In nucleotides, the CDR3 is TGTGCCAGCCATACACAGGTCCTATCCGATGGCTACACCTTC.